What follows describes a single TCR beta chain. The data derive from a study of blood T cell repertoires in COVID-19. Study background: Whether acute or convalescent, the COVID-19 samples came from the United States, Italy and Spain. The cDNA or gDNA used as material had been derived from T cells, B-cell-depleted T cells, or PBMCs.

V shed 6 bases, J shed 5 bases, and the junction held 9 bases outside the gene matches. This CDR3 is 15 amino acids long. CDR1 and CDR2 (germline): MDHEN, SYDVKM. Original handling: Estimates of nucleated cell counts were drawn from the amplification of reference gene primers. Clones were read by immunoSEQ multiplex PCR, and TCRdb kept only the in-frame ones, dropping some. D and trimming come from the DNA, and the V and J calls and clone size come from that table. The data hold more than 200,000 clones, with roughly three quarters observed a single time. The sample taken for sequencing was peripheral blood. The TCR originated in a woman aged 40 to 49 with active or convalescent COVID-19. The chain links TRBV28 to TRBJ1-2; 10 bases map to TRBD1. CDR3 nucleotides: TGTGCCAGCAGGGGAGGGACAGGGGTTAGGTATGGCTACACCTTC. Its translation: CASRGGTGVRYGYTF.